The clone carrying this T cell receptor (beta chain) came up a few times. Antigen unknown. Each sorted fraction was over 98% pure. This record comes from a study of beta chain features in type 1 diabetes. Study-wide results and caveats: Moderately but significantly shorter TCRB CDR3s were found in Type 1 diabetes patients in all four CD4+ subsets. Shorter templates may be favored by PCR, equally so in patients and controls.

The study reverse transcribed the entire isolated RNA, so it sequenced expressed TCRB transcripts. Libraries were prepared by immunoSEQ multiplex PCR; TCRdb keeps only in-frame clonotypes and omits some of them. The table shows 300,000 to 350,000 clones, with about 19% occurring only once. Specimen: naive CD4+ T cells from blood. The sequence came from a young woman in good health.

The DNA of the CDR3 is TGTGCCAGCAGTCGGGAAAAGACCCAGTACTTC. Translating gives CASSREKTQYF. The V call is TRBV2, the J call TRBJ2-5; D is possibly TRBD2 (5 bases). This CDR3 comprises 11 residues. The V gene lost 5 bases and the J gene lost 6 bases, with 7 bases spanning the gap. CDR1 and CDR2 (germline): SNHLY, FYNNEI.